The rows below give T cell receptor beta chains drawn from one sample of a study of shared clonotypes between healthy human individuals. The repertoire was sequenced with immunoSEQ multiplex PCR; TCRdb's copy has only in-frame clones and lacks some. This sample has some 2,100,000 clones, with approximately 96% found just once. What was sequenced was naive CD4+ T cells sorted from blood. The origin of the receptors is a man younger than 35 in good health. The CDR3 runs from the conserved cysteine through the conserved F or W. The D gene is left open where the match is weak. Clone size is given for some rows only: seen once, a few or many times, or a class if the clone is expanded.

abundance,j_gene,d_gene,v_gene,CDR3aa,CDR3nt
NA,TRBJ1-1,NA,TRBV20-1,CSAVPGIQAFF,TGCAGTGCCGTGCCGGGGATTCAAGCTTTCTTT
NA,TRBJ2-7,TRBD1,TRBV6-6,CASSHRDRGGEQYF,TGTGCCAGCAGTCACCGGGACAGGGGAGGCGAGCAGTACTTC
NA,TRBJ1-5,NA,TRBV7-2,CASSSTSNQPQHF,TGTGCCAGCAGCTCGACTAGCAATCAGCCCCAGCATTTT
NA,TRBJ2-1,NA,TRBV5-6,CASSLGRGRNEQFF,TGTGCCAGCAGCTTGGGCCGCGGGCGCAATGAGCAGTTCTTC
NA,TRBJ2-7,NA,TRBV14,CASSLYTGNEQYF,TGTGCCAGCAGCCTGTACACAGGGAACGAGCAGTACTTC
NA,TRBJ2-7,TRBD1,TRBV7-2,CASSPSGTGNHEQYF,TGTGCCAGCAGCCCGTCCGGGACAGGGAATCACGAGCAGTACTTC
NA,TRBJ1-4,NA,TRBV9,CASSVGAGQPEKLFF,TGTGCCAGCAGCGTAGGTGCAGGCCAGCCTGAAAAACTGTTTTTT
NA,TRBJ2-2,TRBD1,TRBV19,CASNNRGGTGELFF,TGTGCCTCAAACAACAGGGGCGGCACCGGGGAGCTGTTTTTT
NA,TRBJ1-2,TRBD1,TRBV5-1,CASSPGQGDSYGYTF,TGCGCCAGCAGCCCAGGACAGGGGGATTCCTATGGCTACACCTTC
NA,TRBJ1-5,NA,TRBV27,CASSLSYEGIQPQHF,TGTGCCAGCAGTTTATCCTACGAAGGGATTCAGCCCCAGCATTTT
NA,TRBJ2-4,TRBD2,TRBV18,CASSPPWGPTSGGTKNIQYF,TGTGCCAGCTCACCACCGTGGGGCCCTACTAGCGGGGGGACCAAAAACATTCAGTACTTC
NA,TRBJ1-5,NA,TRBV28,CASRSGQPQHF,TGTGCCAGCAGGTCGGGTCAGCCCCAGCATTTT
NA,TRBJ2-7,NA,TRBV28,CASSWGTRGSTYEQYF,TGTGCCAGCAGTTGGGGGACGAGGGGGTCCACCTACGAGCAGTACTTC
NA,TRBJ1-1,NA,TRBV6-1,CASSGRGAGRRNTEAFF,TGTGCCAGCAGTGGAAGGGGCGCAGGGAGGAGGAACACTGAAGCTTTCTTT
NA,TRBJ2-1,TRBD1,TRBV19,CASSAGTGTWRNEQFF,TGTGCCAGTAGTGCCGGGACAGGGACTTGGAGAAATGAGCAGTTCTTC
NA,TRBJ1-3,NA,TRBV10-3,CAISEWGNTIYF,TGTGCCATCAGTGAATGGGGAAACACCATATATTTT
NA,TRBJ2-5,NA,TRBV18,CASSLGTDMDQYF,TGTGCCAGCTCACTTGGAACAGACATGGACCAGTACTTC
NA,TRBJ1-5,TRBD1,TRBV30,CAWSVGQGSNQPQHF,TGTGCCTGGAGTGTGGGACAGGGCAGCAATCAGCCCCAGCATTTT
NA,TRBJ2-1,NA,TRBV9,CALGTYRCNEQFF,NA
NA,TRBJ2-7,TRBD2,TRBV5-4,CASSFVTGGRNEQYF,TGTGCCAGCAGCTTCGTAACGGGGGGACGCAACGAGCAGTACTTC
NA,TRBJ2-1,NA,TRBV7-8,CATLSDRSSGREQFF,TGTGCCACCTTATCAGACAGGAGTTCTGGGAGGGAGCAGTTCTTC
NA,TRBJ1-4,TRBD1,TRBV7-2,CASSTRQGGEKLFF,TGTGCCAGCAGCACTCGACAGGGGGGTGAAAAACTGTTTTTT
NA,TRBJ2-2,NA,TRBV6-5,CASTPGHHNTGELFF,TGTGCCAGCACCCCGGGACACCATAACACCGGGGAGCTGTTTTTT
NA,TRBJ1-5,NA,TRBV6-1,CACRLGRGQPQHF,TGTGCCTGCAGGTTGGGAAGGGGTCAGCCCCAGCATTTT
NA,TRBJ1-2,TRBD1,TRBV7-9,CASSLEGTGAGYTF,TGTGCCAGCAGCTTAGAAGGGACAGGGGCTGGCTACACCTTC
NA,TRBJ2-5,TRBD1,TRBV6-1,CAIRTGGRETQYF,TGTGCCATAAGGACAGGGGGCCGCGAGACCCAGTACTTC
NA,TRBJ1-4,NA,TRBV7-9,CASSFSLEATNEKLFF,TGTGCCAGCAGCTTTTCATTAGAAGCAACTAATGAAAAACTGTTTTTT
NA,TRBJ1-4,TRBD1,TRBV5-4,CASSRTGTANEKLFF,TGTGCCAGCAGCCGGACGGGGACAGCTAATGAAAAACTGTTTTTT
NA,TRBJ1-5,NA,TRBV21-1,CASSSNRGEANQPQHF,TGTGCCAGCAGCTCCAACCGCGGGGAGGCCAATCAGCCCCAGCATTTT
few,TRBJ1-5,NA,TRBV6-5,CASSYTGNQPQHF,TGTGCCAGCAGTTACACAGGGAATCAGCCCCAGCATTTT
NA,TRBJ2-7,TRBD2,TRBV27,CASSSATSGGYEQYF,TGTGCCAGCAGTTCGGCAACTAGCGGGGGCTACGAGCAGTACTTC
NA,TRBJ1-5,NA,TRBV30,CAWRPWGTVSNQPQHF,TGTGCCTGGAGACCCTGGGGGACGGTTAGCAATCAGCCCCAGCATTTT
NA,TRBJ2-7,NA,TRBV6-1,CASSDNYEQYF,TGTGCCAGCAGTGACAACTACGAGCAGTACTTC
NA,TRBJ1-3,NA,TRBV9,CASSAQSTMAGNTIYF,TGTGCCAGCAGCGCCCAGTCCACGATGGCTGGAAACACCATATATTTT
NA,TRBJ2-1,NA,TRBV5-1,CASSLELAWEQFF,TGCGCCAGCAGCTTGGAGCTAGCATGGGAGCAGTTCTTC
NA,TRBJ2-2,NA,TRBV28,CASRGPGSTGELFF,TGTGCCAGCAGGGGACCAGGGAGCACCGGGGAGCTGTTTTTT
NA,TRBJ1-2,TRBD1,TRBV29-1,CSVSGQGNGYTF,TGCAGCGTTTCCGGACAGGGCAATGGCTACACCTTC
NA,TRBJ1-6,NA,TRBV7-9,CASSRESGNSPLHF,TGTGCCAGCAGTCGCGAGAGTGGGAATTCACCCCTCCACTTT
NA,TRBJ1-5,NA,TRBV6-1,CASSEALHNQPQHF,TGTGCCAGCAGTGAAGCGCTCCACAATCAGCCCCAGCATTTT
NA,TRBJ1-1,NA,TRBV6-5,CASSPELANTEAFF,TGTGCCAGCAGTCCTGAGTTGGCGAACACTGAAGCTTTCTTT
NA,TRBJ2-7,NA,TRBV14,CASSRTGTVYEQYF,TGTGCCAGCAGCCGGACCGGGACGGTTTACGAGCAGTACTTC
few,TRBJ1-1,NA,TRBV29-1,CSVEKNTEAFF,TGCAGCGTTGAGAAGAACACTGAAGCTTTCTTT